This T cell receptor beta chain was identified in a study of human T cells and chemical hapten exposure. This clonotype was found many times. Time point reported: pre-sensitization, week 0. As for treatment: therapeutic diphenylcyclopropenone sensitization with weekly scalp DPC. Unfractionated whole blood was the source of the extracted total RNA. J was trimmed by 6 bases and V by 9 bases; bases with no gene match: 31. The length of the CDR3 is 21 residues. A single record per CDR3 protein comes from TCRdb applying MiXCR to the RACE reads. The data contain more than 300,000 distinct CDR3 sequences, around 5.5% of them singletons.

The chain recombines TRBV5-3 with TRBJ1-5; 9 positions match TRBD1. TRBV5-3 is labeled an ORF, and its function is uncertain. This clonotype was sampled from a woman aged 18-29 years with alopecia areata. Some clones in this sample may be carry-over from other donors' samples. This specimen was whole blood, taken in connection with sensitization to the hapten diphenylcyclopropenone (DPC). The CDR3, as DNA: TGTGCCATCAAGCCCGAAGCCAGGGACAGGGTCCTCCGAAGGTCTGCTCAGCCCCAGCATTTT. Translated: CAIKPEARDRVLRRSAQPQHF.